This T cell receptor (beta chain) was identified during a study of technical replicates of blood from a handful of donors. Profiled with immunoSEQ multiplex PCR; TCRdb holds only in-frame clones, not every one. The sample includes over 75,000 clones, 90% to 96% of them seen just once. CDR1 is MNHEY, CDR2 SMNVEV, per germline (reference sequence). The CDR3 is 14 amino acids. The ends were cut back, 0 bases at V and 5 bases at J, with 8 bases in the middle. The clonotype was recovered from a human donor in good health. J is TRBJ1-5 and V is TRBV27; D call uncertain. The sequenced sample consisted of T cells isolated from PBMCs. The CDR3 sequence: CASSLSGLYQPQHF. CDR3 bases: TGTGCCAGCAGTTTATCTGGCCTTTATCAGCCCCAGCATTTT.